The rows below give T cell receptor beta chains drawn from one sample of a study of T cells after yellow fever vaccination. Using its own MiXCR run on the 5' RACE reads, TCRdb lists one record per CDR3 protein. Counted here are almost 600,000 distinct CDR3 sequences, roughly 12% occurring once; the ten biggest clones make up around 15%. The input for sequencing was PBMCs, taken on the day of the yellow fever booster vaccination. The source of these receptors is a man aged 30-40 years who received the YFV17D yellow fever vaccine. Each CDR3 is given without its conserved first and last residue.

13	TRBV7-2	TRBJ2-3	ASSLDPGLTDTQY
12	TRBV7-9	TRBJ2-7	ASSPGLRNYEQY
14	TRBV7-2	TRBJ2-1	ASSAEVGTFYNEQF
19	TRBV5-6	TRBJ1-1	ASSLRGQGIPVYSMNTEAF
11	TRBV6-2/TRBV6-3	TRBJ2-3	ASSFAGVYTQY
13	TRBV19	TRBJ2-7	ASSSSRSPSREQY
9	TRBV28	TRBJ2-4	ASSLQNIQY
13	TRBV5-1	TRBJ2-7	ASTTLQGSSYEQY
12	TRBV11-2	TRBJ2-3	ASSRGGRHDTQY
12	TRBV28	TRBJ2-1	ASEVAGVNNEQF
14	TRBV24-1	TRBJ2-2	ATSDAASGTTGELF